One sample yielded the 16 T cell receptor beta chains listed below, sequenced in a study of cytomegalovirus exposure and HLA in healthy donors (dated by TCRdb to about 2017). The library was prepared using the immunoSEQ multiplex PCR assay. The clones in this table, taken by TCRdb from immuneACCESS, are in-frame only. Not every clone is retained; where verified, under half of the shortfall comes from an unresolved V gene, and the cause of the rest is unknown. The sample data list roughly 310,000 clones, and 88% of these were observed just once. Approximately 0.95% of the sample goes to the ten largest clones. What was sequenced was PBMCs. These receptors were collected from a young man in good health and CMV-seronegative.

This chain joins TRBV15 and TRBJ1-2; D is possibly TRBD1 (5 bases). V dropped 0 bases and J dropped 0 bases, with 17 bases sitting between them. The CDR3 length is 18 residues. In germline, CDR1 is LNHNV, CDR2 YYDKDF (reference sequence). CDR3 region: CATSRDLAGRGANYGYTF. The CDR3 DNA follows: TGTGCCACCAGCAGAGATTTGGCAGGGAGGGGAGCTAACTATGGCTACACCTTC. Together with reference TRBV15 and TRBJ1-2, the CDR3 gives the full variable domain: DAMVIQNPRYQVTQFGKPVTLSCSQTLNHNVMYWYQQKSSQAPKLLFHYYDKDFNNEADTPDNFQSRRPNTSFCFLDIRSPGLGDTAMYLCATSRDLAGRGANYGYTFGSGTRLTVV.

The chain carries TRBV12-5 and TRBJ2-5, with 9 nucleotides matching TRBD1. The V gene's germline CDR1 is LGHNT and CDR2 FRNRAP. Losses at the gene ends were 2 bases for V and 7 bases for J; bases not matched to a gene: 8. The CDR3 totals 15 residues. This CDR3 is CASGLLQQGAATQYF. In DNA, the CDR3 is TGTGCTAGTGGTTTGCTCCAACAGGGGGCTGCGACCCAGTACTTC.

This chain connects TRBV12-5 to TRBJ2-2, with D tentatively TRBD1 (6 bases). CDR1 and CDR2 from the germline V gene are LGHNT and FRNRAP. The CDR3 is made up of 14 amino acids. V gave up 1 base and J gave up 7 bases, with 10 bases separating them. As DNA, the CDR3 is TGTGCTAGTGGTTTGGGACTCAGGGGCGGGGAGCTGTTTTTT. Protein sequence: CASGLGLRGGELFF.

The rearrangement joins TRBV30 to TRBJ2-6, with D possibly TRBD2 on 7 matching bases. Germline loops: CDR1 GTSNPN, CDR2 SVGIG (reference sequence). The CDR3 spans 19 residues. The V end was cut by 5 bases, the J end by 0 bases, with 23 bases between. CDR3 nucleotides: TGTGCCTGGTCCCTAGATTGGGGGGGCTTGAGCTCTGGGGCCAACGTCCTGACTTTC. It yields the protein CAWSLDWGGLSSGANVLTF.

The chain combines TRBV6-5 with TRBJ2-3, with TRBD2 identical over 11 bases. Germline V gene data show CDR1 as MNHEY and CDR2 as SVGAGI. The CDR3 has 16 residues. Unmatched junction bases numbered 8, after V lost 2 bases and J lost 7 bases. The CDR3 DNA reads TGTGCCAGCAGTTACACTAGCGGGGGCGCAAGACATACGCAGTATTTT. Residues: CASSYTSGGARHTQYF.

Worth noting for this clone: Distinct nucleotide sequences in the sample also encode this CDR3. V and J are TRBV29-1 and TRBJ1-1, with 10 bases fitting TRBD1. Germline V lookup: CDR1 SQVTM, CDR2 ANQGSEA. The CDR3 is 12 amino acids. The V segment lost 7 bases and the J segment 5 bases; nucleotides outside the gene matches: 4. The CDR3 nucleotides are TGCAGCGCGAGGACAGGGGGGACTGAAGCTTTCTTT. This gives the protein CSARTGGTEAFF.

This clone was seen once. This chain joins TRBV7-9 and TRBJ1-2; 9 nucleotides line up with TRBD1. Per the germline V gene, CDR1 is SEHNR and CDR2 is FQNEAQ (reference sequence). This CDR3 contains 15 residues. Trimming removed 0 bases from V and 4 bases from J; junction bases left unmatched: 3. The DNA for the CDR3 is TGTGCCAGCAGCTTAGCGGGGACAGGGAGCTATGGCTACACCTTC. It specifies CASSLAGTGSYGYTF.

The chain combines TRBV7-6 with TRBJ2-1; 13 bases map to TRBD2. Trimming cost V 5 bases and J 9 bases; bases outside gene matches: 7. The germline V gene has CDR1 SGHVS and CDR2 FNYEAQ. This CDR3 is built from 15 residues. The CDR3 coding sequence is TGTGCCAGCAGCATGACTAGCGGGGGGACAATTGAGCAGTTCTTC. Protein product: CASSMTSGGTIEQFF. Full variable domain (remainder filled in from reference TRBV7-6 and TRBJ2-1): GAGVSQSPRYKVTKRGQDVALRCDPISGHVSLYWYRQALGQGPEFLTYFNYEAQQDKSGLPNDRFSAERPEGSISTLTIQRTEQRDSAMYRCASSMTSGGTIEQFFGPGTRLTVL.

J is TRBJ2-2 and V is TRBV18; a possible D gene is TRBD2 (6 bases). Germline CDR1 KGHSH, CDR2 LQKENI. The V gene lost 4 bases and the J gene lost 3 bases, with 15 bases spanning the gap. The CDR3 consists of 16 residues. For the CDR3, the DNA is TGTGCCAGCTCACTTACGGGGAGGAGTTACACCGGGGAGCTGTTTTTT. It codes for CASSLTGRSYTGELFF.

This clone was detected only a few times. This rearrangement joins TRBV5-1 to TRBJ1-6; D is unresolved. Trimming removed 4 bases at V and 7 bases at J, with 15 bases between. The CDR3 covers 15 residues. Per germline, CDR1 SGHRS and CDR2 YFSETQ. CDR3 sequence (DNA): TGCGCCAGCAGCCCGTACCCGGGAACCAATTCACCCCTCCACTTT. This encodes CASSPYPGTNSPLHF. The full variable domain, completed using reference TRBV5-1 and TRBJ1-6, is KAGVTQTPRYLIKTRGQQVTLSCSPISGHRSVSWYQQTPGQGLQFLFEYFSETQRNKGNFPGRFSGRQFSNSRSEMNVSTLELGDSALYLCASSPYPGTNSPLHFGNGTRLTVT.

J is TRBJ2-2 and V is TRBV13; 8 bases map to TRBD2. This CDR3 region has 18 residues. V shed 5 bases, J shed 1 base, and the junction held 12 bases outside the gene matches. Germline CDR1 reads PRHDT; CDR2 reads FYEKMQ (reference sequence). The CDR3: CASSRSPGLAGNTGELFF. The CDR3 region has the DNA TGTGCCAGCAGCCGATCTCCGGGGCTAGCGGGGAACACCGGGGAGCTGTTTTTT. Full variable domain (remainder filled in from reference TRBV13 and TRBJ2-2): AAGVIQSPRHLIKEKRETATLKCYPIPRHDTVYWYQQGPGQDPQFLISFYEKMQSDKGSIPDRFSAQQFSDYHSELNMSSLELGDSALYFCASSRSPGLAGNTGELFFGEGSRLTVL.

V and J are TRBV11-2 and TRBJ2-7, with D possibly being TRBD2 (5 bases). V lost 2 bases to trimming and J lost 5 bases, with 19 bases between them. Germline assignment: CDR1 SGHAT and CDR2 FQNNGV. This CDR3 has 16 residues. The CDR3 reads CASSLSASGRVHEQYF. The CDR3 coding sequence is TGTGCCAGCAGCTTAAGCGCAAGCGGAAGGGTCCACGAGCAGTACTTC.

The chain employs TRBV4-1 and TRBJ1-5, with D unresolved. Germline CDR1 is MGHRA and CDR2 is YSYEKL. The CDR3 spans 15 residues. V lost 1 base and J 7 bases, leaving 14 bases between the germline ends. The CDR3 is CASSQVTGRKQPQHF. For the CDR3, the DNA is TGCGCCAGCAGCCAAGTTACGGGTAGGAAGCAGCCCCAGCATTTT.

A few counts support this clone. The chain links TRBV18 to TRBJ2-7; 10 nucleotides match TRBD1. J lost 1 base, V lost 3 bases, and 0 bases had no gene match. CDR3 length equals 14 residues. CDR1 is KGHSH, CDR2 LQKENI, per germline. CDR3 amino acids: CASSPDRGSYEQYF. The CDR3 DNA reads as TGTGCCAGCTCACCGGACAGGGGGTCCTACGAGCAGTACTTC.

This sequence joins TRBV7-2 and TRBJ2-4, with TRBD1 matching over 10 bases. The CDR3 consists of 15 residues. J lost 9 bases, V lost 0 bases, and 5 bases had no gene match. Germline V gene lookup returns CDR1 SGHTA and CDR2 FQGNSA. CDR3 DNA sequence: TGTGCCAGCAGCTTAGCGGGACAGGGGTCCAGCATTCAGTACTTC. Amino acids: CASSLAGQGSSIQYF.

Points on this clone: This CDR3 is also generated by other DNA sequences in the sample. This CDR3 is CASSIPMNTEAFF. In DNA form, the CDR3 reads TGTGCCAGTAGTATCCCCATGAACACTGAAGCTTTCTTT. The chain joins TRBV19 to TRBJ1-1, with unresolved D. This CDR3 contains 13 residues. Germline-derived CDR1 and CDR2 are LNHDA and SQIVND (reference sequence). Trimming shortened V by 3 bases and J by 0 bases, and 5 bases separated the two germline ends. Variable domain in full (rest from reference TRBV19 and TRBJ1-1): DGGITQSPKYLFRKEGQNVTLSCEQNLNHDAMYWYRQDPGQGLRLIYYSQIVNDFQKGDIAEGYSVSREKKESFPLTVTSAQKNPTAFYLCASSIPMNTEAFFGQGTRLTVV.